This TCR beta chain emerged from a study of shared clonotypes between healthy human individuals (dated by TCRdb to 2018 to 2021). Study-wide context: Three men and a couple of women, aged 18 to 49 years, made up the cohort. For each donor, CD4 naive and CD4 memory were each run on three plates, CD8 naive on two plates, and CD8 memory on one plate. To estimate repertoire size and how much clonotype sharing occurs between individuals, the study deeply sequenced the blood TCR repertoires of about 5 healthy adults. To increase sequencing depth and limit assay-specific biases, TCR repertoire library preparation and sequencing were carried out by different laboratories using diverse techniques. Between about 0.94 and 8.9 billion PBMCs per donor were obtained by leukapheresis. Overall results and qualifications from the work: Because the study included only a small number of donors, the genetic and exposure-history diversity represented was limited. Estimated clonotype richness was generally larger for naive than for memory subsets. Across a few donors, roughly 5.4% of naive CD4, more than 3% of naive CD8, 2.3% of memory CD4, and under 0.45% of memory CD8 clonotypes were shared. Sampling was restricted to blood, and TCR repertoires in tissue are likely to differ from TCR repertoires in blood. Pairwise subsampling led to the expectation that sequencing depth would affect the degree of clonotype sharing among donors. Compared with non-shared clonotypes, the clonotypes found in all four sorted-subset donors had higher generation probabilities. Even with the large sequencing depth, rarefaction of the sorted-subset datasets indicated that sequencing was incomplete.

TCR CDR3 regions were amplified from genomic DNA by multiplex PCR using the deep immunoSEQ assay. Genomic DNA extracted from each cell subset was distributed evenly over all wells of several immunoSEQ 96-well plates, and each plate served as one replicate. Each replicate PCR for sorted subsets received approximately 220 ng genomic DNA, equal to roughly 29,000 T cell genomes. The purified libraries were quantified using a Qubit 3.0 fluorometer, sized with a Bioanalyzer 2100, and then quantified again using the KAPA Library Quantification kit. Every immunoSEQ 96-well plate was sequenced on a separate single-read 150-cycle Illumina NextSeq 550 flow cell. Per the original workflow: Because the immunoSEQ output included only junctional sequences and no quality scores, the filtering could not be the same as the filtering used for full-length reads. Sequences were annotated with PyIR, a Python wrapper for IgBLAST v1.9, using IMGT germline references to assign V/J genes and CDR3. Any read was removed if the V/J assignment was weak (E-value above 1e-6), the CDR3 was missing, or the read contained stop codons, out-of-frame junctions, or ambiguous translated residues. A V3J clonotype was defined by an identical inferred V gene, J gene, and CDR3 amino acid sequence. Percentage overlap between repertoires was calculated by dividing the number of shared unique clonotypes by the size of the smaller repertoire. Richness of each repertoire was evaluated using RTK rarefaction, the Chao1 estimator, and Recon v2.1 estimates of unobserved clonotypes. Generation probabilities for all TCRbeta clonotypes obtained by the gDNA method from several donors were computed using OLGA. In its TCRdb copy, this immuneACCESS table keeps in-frame sequences only and misses some clones. Where compared with another copy, unresolved V genes explain less than half of these, and the others have no known cause. V, J and clone size reflect that table, while D and trimming were determined from the DNA. This sample is represented by about 1,800,000 clones; over 85% of them were singletons. More than 0.95% of the sample goes to the ten largest clones.

A distance of 18 bases separates the germline ends of V and J, which lose 6 bases and 0 bases respectively. Reading from cysteine to phenylalanine, the CDR3 counts 16 amino acids. Only the CDR3 DNA stays, 48 bases, in frame from base 1. Looking up the germline V gene yields CDR1 SGHTA and CDR2 FQGNSA. CD8 naive samples were obtained by positive selection for CCR7 among CD45RO-negative cells, yielding a CD45RA+CCR7+ population from which TemRA cells were excluded. Healthy HIV-negative adults with no recently reported acute infections or vaccinations were included as donors. Only Caucasian adults living in Nashville, Tennessee, USA were represented among the donors. After blood collection by leukapheresis, PBMCs were isolated using Ficoll-Histopaque density gradient centrifugation and then cryopreserved in the vapor phase of liquid nitrogen. Purity and quantity of every magnetically sorted T cell population were checked by analytical flow cytometry. From each sorted fraction, genomic DNA was isolated and quantified by UV absorbance on a Nanodrop 2000c.

A note on this clone: What this receptor recognizes is not known. Base qualities are not recorded, but no much larger clone differs from it by a single base.

In this chain, TRBV7-2 is recombined with TRBJ2-7; the D gene is perhaps TRBD2, from 6 matching bases. Sequenced input: naive CD8+ T cells sorted from blood. The cell subset or site label for this specimen denotes: CD45RA+CCR7+. The receptor's source is a young man in good health. The nucleotide sequence reads as follows: TGTGCCAGCAGACCCTCTAGCGTCCCTAGCTCCTACGAGCAGTACTTC. This codes for CASRPSSVPSSYEQYF.